These 12 T cell receptor beta chains were sequenced from one sample in a study of PD-L1 blockade in urothelial cancer. The method was immunoSEQ multiplex PCR; TCRdb's version includes in-frame clones alone and lacks a portion of them. The repertoire holds roughly 40,000 clones, more than 70% seen once, with roughly 16% in the top ten. Sequences were derived from PBMCs, sampled around atezolizumab (anti-PD-L1) treatment. The receptors shown here come from a man aged 60 to 75 with urothelial cancer.

This chain links TRBV19 with TRBJ1-1, with 8 bases matching TRBD1. The J segment lost 7 bases and the V segment lost 5 bases, leaving 3 bases of the junction unmatched. The CDR3 is 12 amino acids. CDR1 and CDR2 from the germline V gene are LNHDA and SQIVND (reference sequence). DNA of the CDR3: TGTGCCAGTAGTTTTGACAGGGGTGAAGCTTTCTTT. Amino acid sequence: CASSFDRGEAFF.

The V and J genes are TRBV15 and TRBJ2-1; D is possibly TRBD2 (5 bases). CDR3 length: 15 amino acids. Germline CDR1 LNHNV, CDR2 YYDKDF (reference sequence). Trimming removed 1 base at V and 5 bases at J, with 12 bases between. In DNA form, the CDR3 reads TGTGCCACCAGCAGAGCGGGGAAGAGAGACAATGAGCAGTTCTTC. This translates into CATSRAGKRDNEQFF.

This chain connects TRBV19 to TRBJ2-4, with 8 bases aligning to TRBD1. V gave up 3 bases and J gave up 2 bases; unmatched junction bases: 6. CDR3 size: 16 residues. Germline V gene lookup returns CDR1 LNHDA and CDR2 SQIVND (reference sequence). CDR3 region: CASSIWQGATKNIQYF. In DNA, the CDR3 is TGTGCCAGTAGTATCTGGCAGGGGGCAACCAAAAACATTCAGTACTTC.

The sample holds one count of this clone. This chain uses TRBV5-1 with TRBJ2-5; the match to TRBD2 covers 10 bases. CDR1 SGHRS and CDR2 YFSETQ come from the germline V gene. J was trimmed by 5 bases and V by 4 bases; bases with no gene match: 14. The CDR3 is 17 residues long. CDR3 coding DNA: TGCGCCAGCAGCCCCAGCCCACTAGCGGGGCTGGGGGAGACCCAGTACTTC. Translation gives CASSPSPLAGLGETQYF.

The CDR3 DNA is TGCGCCAGCAGCTTCGGACAGACCTCAAACACCGGGGAGCTGTTTTTT. Translated, it gives CASSFGQTSNTGELFF. The rearrangement joins TRBV5-1 to TRBJ2-2; tentative D call: TRBD1 (6 bases). The CDR3 extends over 16 amino acids. CDR1 and CDR2 from the germline V gene are SGHRS and YFSETQ. V was cut by 2 bases and J by 2 bases, with 13 bases left in between.

This clone was observed a single time. The rearrangement links TRBV18 to TRBJ2-2; D might be TRBD1 (6 bases). Germline CDR1 and CDR2: KGHSH and LQKENI. The CDR3 loop spans 13 amino acids. Trimming shortened V by 5 bases and J by 5 bases, and 9 bases separated the two germline ends. CDR3 protein: CASSSDSTGELFF. CDR3 sequence (DNA): TGTGCCAGCTCATCGGACAGTACCGGGGAGCTGTTTTTT.

The chain links TRBV9 to TRBJ2-5; 10 bases align to TRBD2. The CDR3 contains 18 residues. Germline CDR1 and CDR2: SGDLS and YYNGEE. Trimming removed 0 bases from V and 0 bases from J; junction bases left unmatched: 8. The CDR3 region has the DNA TGTGCCAGCAGCGTAGATGCTAGCGGGGGCTCGTACCAAGAGACCCAGTACTTC. Amino acids: CASSVDASGGSYQETQYF. The variable domain in full, with the rest retrieved from reference TRBV9 and TRBJ2-5, is DSGVTQTPKHLITATGQRVTLRCSPRSGDLSVYWYQQSLDQGLQFLIQYYNGEERAKGNILERFSAQQFPDLHSELNLSSLELGDSALYFCASSVDASGGSYQETQYFGPGTRLLVL.

The chain recombines TRBV5-4 with TRBJ1-2; 11 bases map to TRBD1. The V segment lost 0 bases and the J segment 8 bases; nucleotides outside the gene matches: 9. Germline CDR1 and CDR2: SGHNT and YYREEE (reference sequence). The CDR3 is 16 amino acids. The CDR3 region is CASSLGGGQGVGGYTF. CDR3 sequence (DNA): TGTGCCAGCAGCTTGGGCGGGGGACAGGGGGTCGGCGGCTACACCTTC.

The chain has TRBV5-4 and TRBJ1-4, with a weak D call TRBD1 (5 bases). The CDR3 is 15 residues long. Germline V gene sequence: CDR1 SGHNT, CDR2 YYREEE (reference sequence). Trimming shortened V by 5 bases and J by 0 bases, and 11 bases separated the two germline ends. The CDR3 sequence: CASSRGIATNEKLFF. DNA for the CDR3: TGTGCCAGCAGTCGGGGGATTGCAACTAATGAAAAACTGTTTTTT.

The genes are TRBV5-1 and TRBJ1-1; 7 bases align to TRBD1. The germline gives CDR1 SGHRS, CDR2 YFSETQ. The V gene end was trimmed by 4 bases and the J gene end by 0 bases; junction bases not matched to a gene: 6. The CDR3 is 15 amino acids. CDR3 sequence: CASSKGQTMNTEAFF. For the CDR3, the DNA is TGCGCCAGCAGCAAGGGACAGACTATGAACACTGAAGCTTTCTTT. The variable domain in full, with the rest retrieved from reference TRBV5-1 and TRBJ1-1, is KAGVTQTPRYLIKTRGQQVTLSCSPISGHRSVSWYQQTPGQGLQFLFEYFSETQRNKGNFPGRFSGRQFSNSRSEMNVSTLELGDSALYLCASSKGQTMNTEAFFGQGTRLTVV.

By sample fraction, this clone is medium-sized. The CDR3 DNA sequence: TGTGCCTGGAGTCCAAAGAACACTGAAGCTTTCTTT. It is translated as CAWSPKNTEAFF. The chain combines TRBV30 with TRBJ1-1; D unresolved. The germline V and J ends were trimmed by 2 bases and 1 base, with 5 bases remaining between them. The CDR3 is made up of 12 amino acids. Germline CDR1 GTSNPN, CDR2 SVGIG (reference sequence).

The V and J genes are TRBV7-9 and TRBJ2-3; 9 nucleotides align to TRBD2. The CDR3 covers 14 residues. V was clipped by 5 bases and J by 4 bases; unmatched bases: 4. Germline CDR1 and CDR2: SEHNR and FQNEAQ (reference sequence). Written as DNA, the CDR3 is TGTGCCAGCAGCCCCAGGACTAGCGCAGATACGCAGTATTTT. Protein: CASSPRTSADTQYF.